Listed below are T cell receptor beta chains from one sample, sequenced in a study of blood T cell repertoires in COVID-19. Assay used: immunoSEQ multiplex PCR; TCRdb lists only in-frame clones, some missing. Of 280,000 or so clones listed, around nine tenths are singletons. Sequencing was performed on PBMCs or T cells enriched from blood (not recorded which). The receptors here all came from a woman in her forties or fifties who had been exposed to COVID-19. Each CDR3 is given with its conserved first and last residue. Each record gives: clone size, D gene, V gene, J gene, CDR3 DNA, CDR3 protein. The D gene is left open where the match is weak. Only part of the rows carry a size: once, few, many, or a class if the clone is expanded.

.	.	TRBV7-2	TRBJ2-7	TGTGCCAGCAGCCCCCGTTGGGGAGCCTACGAGCAGTACTTC	CASSPRWGAYEQYF
.	.	TRBV27	TRBJ1-2	TGTGCCAGCAGTTTACGGAATCCCCCAGGCTATGGCTACACCTTC	CASSLRNPPGYGYTF
.	TRBD1	TRBV3-1/TRBV3-2	TRBJ1-4	TGTGCCAGCAGCCGGGACAGGGGAGGGGAAAAACTGTTTTTT	CASSRDRGGEKLFF
.	TRBD1	TRBV19	TRBJ2-7	TGTGCCAGTAGTATACGGGACAGGGGGCTGTACGAGCAGTACTTC	CASSIRDRGLYEQYF
.	TRBD2	TRBV3-1/TRBV3-2	TRBJ2-1	TGTGCCAGCAGCCTTCTAGCGGGGGCGGATGAGCAGTTCTTC	CASSLLAGADEQFF
.	TRBD2	TRBV7-2	TRBJ2-1	TGTGCCAGCAGCTTAGATGGGACTAGCGGGAGCAATGAGCAGTTCTTC	CASSLDGTSGSNEQFF
.	TRBD2	TRBV11-2	TRBJ2-1	TGTGCCAGCAGCCCCGGGACTAACTGGTACAATGAGCAGTTCTTC	CASSPGTNWYNEQFF
.	.	TRBV7-9	TRBJ1-1	TGTGCCAGCAGCTTATCATCAGGGGCCGTAACTGAAGCTTTCTTT	CASSLSSGAVTEAFF
.	.	TRBV7-9	TRBJ1-2	TGTGCCAGCAGCTTAGCCTCAGGAAACTATGGCTACACCTTC	CASSLASGNYGYTF
.	.	TRBV28	TRBJ1-2	TGTGCCAGAGCTAGGCTCTATGGCTACACCTTC	CARARLYGYTF
.	TRBD1	TRBV4-1	TRBJ1-6	TGCGCCAGCAGCGGATCCGGGACAGCGAATTCACCCCTCCACTTT	CASSGSGTANSPLHF
.	TRBD1	TRBV3-1/TRBV3-2	TRBJ2-7	TGTGCCAGCAGCCTAGAAGGACAGGGGTTCCTGACCTACGAGCAGTACTTC	CASSLEGQGFLTYEQYF
.	.	TRBV7-6	TRBJ1-1	TGTGCCAGCAGCTTAGATGCAGGGTCTACTGAAGCTTTCTTT	CASSLDAGSTEAFF
.	.	TRBV28	TRBJ1-2	TGTGCCAGCAGTCCCAGGCAATATGGCTACACCTTC	CASSPRQYGYTF
.	TRBD1	TRBV5-8	TRBJ2-3	TGTGCCAGCAGACCCCGGGACAGGGAGGGAAAACACAGAGATACGCAGTATTTT	CASRPRDREGKHRDTQYF
.	.	TRBV19	TRBJ1-1	TGTGCCAGCCAACCAAATGTGGGGGGGCTAGGCCTGAACACTGAAGCTTTCTTT	CASQPNVGGLGLNTEAFF
.	.	TRBV27	TRBJ1-2	TGTGCCAGCAGCCAGAAGGGGTGGGGTGCCTATGGCTACACCTTC	CASSQKGWGAYGYTF
.	TRBD1	TRBV7-7	TRBJ1-3	TGTGCTAGCAGCTTAGAACAGGGGCGCGGAAACACCATATATTTT	CASSLEQGRGNTIYF
.	.	TRBV29-1	TRBJ1-1	TGCAGCGTTGAAGAACCGCTCGGGACCGGGAGGGTGAACACTGAAGCTTTCTTT	CSVEEPLGTGRVNTEAFF
.	.	TRBV7-9	TRBJ1-2	TGTGCCAGCAGCTCCGGGAGTGGCTATGGCTACACCTTC	CASSSGSGYGYTF
.	.	TRBV6-5	TRBJ1-1	TGTGCCAGCAGTTCCCCCCATGGGCCGGCCACTGAAGCTTTCTTT	CASSSPHGPATEAFF
.	TRBD1	TRBV28	TRBJ2-7	TGTGCCAGCACCGGGACAGGGGCATCCTACGAGCAGTACTTC	CASTGTGASYEQYF
once	TRBD1	TRBV18	TRBJ2-3	TGTGCCAGCTCACCACCCCAGGGGGCTTTGACAGATACGCAGTATTTT	CASSPPQGALTDTQYF
.	TRBD1	TRBV13	TRBJ1-1	TGTGCCAGCAGCTTCCACAGGGGTATGAACACTGAAGCTTTCTTT	CASSFHRGMNTEAFF
few	TRBD2	TRBV19	TRBJ2-1	TGTGCCAGTAGTTCCCAGCGGGGGGGAAACAATGAGCAGTTCTTC	CASSSQRGGNNEQFF
.	.	TRBV7-9	TRBJ2-7	TGTGCCAGCAGCCCGGTGGCCACCGGGGAGCAGTACTTC	CASSPVATGEQYF
.	TRBD1	TRBV28	TRBJ1-6	TGTGCCAGCAGACCCGGGACAGGGAGTTCACCCCTCCACTTT	CASRPGTGSSPLHF
.	.	TRBV10-3	TRBJ1-1	TGTGCCATCAGTGAGCCATTGAACACTGAAGCTTTCTTT	CAISEPLNTEAFF
.	TRBD1	TRBV5-4	TRBJ2-7	TGTGCCAGCAGCTTTAGTCGGGACAGGGCCTACGAGCAGTACTTC	CASSFSRDRAYEQYF
.	.	TRBV18	TRBJ1-2	TGTGCCAGCTCACCACCGGGAGGCGACTATGGCTACACCTTC	CASSPPGGDYGYTF
.	TRBD1	TRBV28	TRBJ1-4	TGTGCCAGCACTCCAGGGGGGTTGGGCGAAAAACTGTTTTTT	CASTPGGLGEKLFF
.	TRBD1	TRBV5-6	TRBJ1-1	TGTGCCAGCAGCCTTGGACAGGGAATTGGTCGCACTGAAGCTTTCTTT	CASSLGQGIGRTEAFF
.	.	TRBV27	TRBJ2-7	TGTGCCAGCAGTTTTCGGGGGAGCGAGCAGTACTTC	CASSFRGSEQYF
.	.	TRBV11-3	TRBJ2-7	TGTGCCAGCAGGTATGGGCTAAGATGGGGGCGGTACGAGCAGTACTTC	CASRYGLRWGRYEQYF
.	.	TRBV5-1	TRBJ1-2	TGCGCCAGCAGCTCCACAGGGTTGGACGGCTACACCTTC	CASSSTGLDGYTF
.	TRBD1	TRBV27	TRBJ1-5	TGTGCCAGCAGCAAGACAGGGAATAATCAGCCCCAGCATTTT	CASSKTGNNQPQHF
few	TRBD1	TRBV6-5	TRBJ1-1	TGTGCCACCCACATGACAGGGGGCTACACTGAAGCTTTCTTT	CATHMTGGYTEAFF
.	.	TRBV19	TRBJ1-2	TGTGCCAGTCAAGGATCAGGGGATGGCTACACCTTC	CASQGSGDGYTF
.	.	TRBV28	TRBJ1-3	TGTGCCAGCAGCCCGGGACTTGGAAACACCATATATTTT	CASSPGLGNTIYF
.	TRBD1	TRBV20-1	TRBJ1-4	TGCAGTGCTAGTAGGAGTACCCGGGGACAGTATAATGAAAAACTGTTTTTT	CSASRSTRGQYNEKLFF
.	.	TRBV13	TRBJ1-4	TGTGCCAGCAGCCCGCGAGTTGCAACTAATGAAAAACTGTTTTTT	CASSPRVATNEKLFF
.	TRBD2	TRBV28	TRBJ2-6	TGTGCCAGCACCTCCAGACTAGCGGGTTTCTCTGGGGCCAACGTCCTGACTTTC	CASTSRLAGFSGANVLTF
.	.	TRBV2	TRBJ2-6	TGTGCCAGCAGGGCCAGGACTGGGGCCAACGTCCTGACTTTC	CASRARTGANVLTF
.	.	TRBV30	TRBJ1-4	TGTGCCTGGAGCGACCTCGGGGGGGTGATCAATGAAAAACTGTTTTTT	CAWSDLGGVINEKLFF
.	.	TRBV7-8	TRBJ2-7	TGTGCCAGCAGCCCTGGGGCCGAGCAGTACTTC	CASSPGAEQYF
.	TRBD1	TRBV30	TRBJ2-7	TGTGCCTGGAATGGACAGGGGCGGGCCGAGCAGTACTTC	CAWNGQGRAEQYF
.	TRBD1	TRBV6-5	TRBJ1-2	TGTGCCAGCACCCCGGGGGACAGATCTTATGGCTACACCTTC	CASTPGDRSYGYTF
.	TRBD1	TRBV19	TRBJ1-5	TGTGCCAGTAGTACGCCGGGACAGGGCAATCAGCCCCAGCATTTT	CASSTPGQGNQPQHF
.	.	TRBV5-1	TRBJ1-1	TGCGCCAGCAGCTTGAGCCGCAGGGGAACTGAAGCTTTCTTT	CASSLSRRGTEAFF
.	.	TRBV5-4	TRBJ1-1	TGTGCCAGCAGCTTGCAGGTGGGCCTGAACACTGAAGCTTTCTTT	CASSLQVGLNTEAFF
.	TRBD1	TRBV28	TRBJ2-7	TGTGCCAGCAGAGTACCCGGGACAGGGTCCGACGAGCAGTACTTC	CASRVPGTGSDEQYF
.	.	TRBV18	TRBJ1-4	TGTGCCAGCTCACCACGGCAGACAGATAATGAAAAACTGTTTTTT	CASSPRQTDNEKLFF
.	.	TRBV5-1	TRBJ2-1	TGCGCCAGCAGACTCGGGGGTAATGAGCAGTTCTTC	CASRLGGNEQFF
.	TRBD1	TRBV10-3	TRBJ1-2	TGTGCCATCAGTGCCTCTCCGGGACAGGGAAACTATGGCTACACCTTC	CAISASPGQGNYGYTF
once	.	TRBV5-6	TRBJ2-2	TGTGCCAGCACGCACTCTCAGGGGCGGTGGACCGGGGAGCTGTTTTTT	CASTHSQGRWTGELFF